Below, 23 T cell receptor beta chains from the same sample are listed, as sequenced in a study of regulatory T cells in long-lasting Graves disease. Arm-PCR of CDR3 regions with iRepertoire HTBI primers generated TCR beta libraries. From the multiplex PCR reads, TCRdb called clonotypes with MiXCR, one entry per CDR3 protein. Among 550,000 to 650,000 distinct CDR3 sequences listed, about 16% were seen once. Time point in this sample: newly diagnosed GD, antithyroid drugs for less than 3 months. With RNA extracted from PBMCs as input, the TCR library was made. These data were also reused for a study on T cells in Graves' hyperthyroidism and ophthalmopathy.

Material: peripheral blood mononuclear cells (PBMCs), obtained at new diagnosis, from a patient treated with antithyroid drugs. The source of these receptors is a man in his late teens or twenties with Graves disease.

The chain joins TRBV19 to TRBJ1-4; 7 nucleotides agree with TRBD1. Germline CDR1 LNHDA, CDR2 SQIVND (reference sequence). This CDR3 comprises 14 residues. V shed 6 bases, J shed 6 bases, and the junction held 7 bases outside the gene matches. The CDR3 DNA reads TGTGCCAGTAGCCCCGGACAGGCCCATGAAAAACTGTTTTTT. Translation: CASSPGQAHEKLFF. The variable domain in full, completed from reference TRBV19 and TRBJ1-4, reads DGGITQSPKYLFRKEGQNVTLSCEQNLNHDAMYWYRQDPGQGLRLIYYSQIVNDFQKGDIAEGYSVSREKKESFPLTVTSAQKNPTAFYLCASSPGQAHEKLFFGSGTQLSVL.

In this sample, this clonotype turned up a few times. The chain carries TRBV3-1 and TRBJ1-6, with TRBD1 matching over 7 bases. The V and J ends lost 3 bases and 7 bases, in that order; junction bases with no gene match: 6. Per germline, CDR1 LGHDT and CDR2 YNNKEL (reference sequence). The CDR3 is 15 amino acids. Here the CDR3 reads CASSQSHRGNSPLHF. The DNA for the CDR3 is TGTGCCAGCAGCCAGAGTCACAGGGGAAATTCACCCCTCCACTTT.

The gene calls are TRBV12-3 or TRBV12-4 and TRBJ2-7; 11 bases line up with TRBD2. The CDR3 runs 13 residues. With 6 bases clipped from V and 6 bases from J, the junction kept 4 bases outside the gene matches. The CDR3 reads CASSLAGGCEQYF. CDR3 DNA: TGTGCCAGCAGCCTAGCGGGGGGATGCGAGCAGTACTTC.

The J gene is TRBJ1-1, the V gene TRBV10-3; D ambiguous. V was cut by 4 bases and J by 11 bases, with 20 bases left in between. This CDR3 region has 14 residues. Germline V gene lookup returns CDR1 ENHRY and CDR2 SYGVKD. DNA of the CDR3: TGTGCCATCAGTGCGTCGGACCCGACGGATTTGGCTTTCTTT. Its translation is CAISASDPTDLAFF.

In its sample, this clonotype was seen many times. CDR3 DNA: TGCAGTGCTAGAGACCGTAGCGGGCCGCCCACAGATACGCAGTATTTT. Translating it yields CSARDRSGPPTDTQYF. This rearrangement joins TRBV20-1 to TRBJ2-3, with 7 bases that match TRBD2. The V segment lost 0 bases and the J segment 2 bases; nucleotides outside the gene matches: 8. Germline CDR1 and CDR2: DFQATT and SNEGSKA (reference sequence). This CDR3 comprises 16 residues.

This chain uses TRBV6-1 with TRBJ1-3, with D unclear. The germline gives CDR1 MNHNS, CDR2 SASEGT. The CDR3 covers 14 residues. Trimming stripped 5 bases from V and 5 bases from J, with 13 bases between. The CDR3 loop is CASSSPDQRNTIYF. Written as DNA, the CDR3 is TGTGCCAGCAGTTCTCCGGACCAACGAAACACCATATATTTT.

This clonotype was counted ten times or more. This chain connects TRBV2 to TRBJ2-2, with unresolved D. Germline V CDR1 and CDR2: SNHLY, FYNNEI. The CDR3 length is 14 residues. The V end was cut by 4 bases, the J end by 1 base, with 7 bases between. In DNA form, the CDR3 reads TGTGCCAGCAGTGGGACGCTGAACACCGGGGAGCTGTTTTTT. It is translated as CASSGTLNTGELFF.

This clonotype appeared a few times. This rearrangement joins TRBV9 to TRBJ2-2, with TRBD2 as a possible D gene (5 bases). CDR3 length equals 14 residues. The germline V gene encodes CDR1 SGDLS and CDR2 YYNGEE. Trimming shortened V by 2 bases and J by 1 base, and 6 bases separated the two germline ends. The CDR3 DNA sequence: TGTGCCAGCAGCGTGGACTGGAACACCGGGGAGCTGTTTTTT. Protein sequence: CASSVDWNTGELFF. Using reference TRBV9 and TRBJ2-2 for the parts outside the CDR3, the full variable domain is DSGVTQTPKHLITATGQRVTLRCSPRSGDLSVYWYQQSLDQGLQFLIQYYNGEERAKGNILERFSAQQFPDLHSELNLSSLELGDSALYFCASSVDWNTGELFFGEGSRLTVL.

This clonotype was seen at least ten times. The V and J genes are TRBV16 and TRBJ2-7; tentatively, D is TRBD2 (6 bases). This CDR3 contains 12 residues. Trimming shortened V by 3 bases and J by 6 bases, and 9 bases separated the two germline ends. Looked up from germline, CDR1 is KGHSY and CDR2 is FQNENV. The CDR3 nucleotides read TGTGCCAGCAGCCAGGGGGACTTCGAGCAGTACTTC. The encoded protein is CASSQGDFEQYF.

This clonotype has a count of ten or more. Here the CDR3 DNA reads TGTGCCAGCAGCTCAGGAGCGGGACAAAACTACGAGCAGTACTTC. Amino acid sequence: CASSSGAGQNYEQYF. The chain joins TRBV11-3 to TRBJ2-7; D is possibly TRBD2 (7 bases). V was cut by 4 bases and J by 3 bases, with 16 bases left in between. Germline CDR1 SGHNT, CDR2 YENEEA. The CDR3 sequence is 15 residues long. Filled out from reference TRBV11-3 and TRBJ2-7, the complete variable domain reads EAGVVQSPRYKIIEKKQPVAFWCNPISGHNTLYWYLQNLGQGPELLIRYENEEAVDDSQLPKDRFSAERLKGVDSTLKIQPAELGDSAVYLCASSSGAGQNYEQYFGPGTRLTVT.

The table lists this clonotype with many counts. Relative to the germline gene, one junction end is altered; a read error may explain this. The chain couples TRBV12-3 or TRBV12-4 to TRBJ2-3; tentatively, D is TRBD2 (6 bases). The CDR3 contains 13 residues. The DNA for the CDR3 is TGTGCCGGCAGGAGGGGTAGCACAGATACGCAGTATTTT. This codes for CAGRRGSTDTQYF.

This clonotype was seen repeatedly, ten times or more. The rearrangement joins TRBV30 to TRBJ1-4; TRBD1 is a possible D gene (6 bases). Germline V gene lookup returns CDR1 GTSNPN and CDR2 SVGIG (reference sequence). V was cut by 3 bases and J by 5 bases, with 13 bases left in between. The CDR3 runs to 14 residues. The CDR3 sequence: CAWSRTVLNEKLFF. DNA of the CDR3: TGTGCCTGGAGCAGGACAGTCCTAAATGAAAAACTGTTTTTT.

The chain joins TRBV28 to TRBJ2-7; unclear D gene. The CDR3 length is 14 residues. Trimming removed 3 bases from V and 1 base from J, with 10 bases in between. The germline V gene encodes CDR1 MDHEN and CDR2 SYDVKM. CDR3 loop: CASSFPERSYEQYF. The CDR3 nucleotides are TGTGCCAGCAGTTTCCCCGAAAGATCCTACGAGCAGTACTTC.

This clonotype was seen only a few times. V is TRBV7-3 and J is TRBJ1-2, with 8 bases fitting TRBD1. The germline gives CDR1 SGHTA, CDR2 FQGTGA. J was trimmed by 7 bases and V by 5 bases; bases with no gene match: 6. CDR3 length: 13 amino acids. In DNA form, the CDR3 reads TGTGCCAGCAGCGCGGACAGGGAAGTTGGCTACACCTTC. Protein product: CASSADREVGYTF.

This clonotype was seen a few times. The CDR3 here is CASSIGQGSFYNEQFF. In DNA form, the CDR3 reads TGTGCCAGCAGTATCGGACAGGGATCCTTTTACAATGAGCAGTTCTTC. The rearrangement joins TRBV12-3 or TRBV12-4 to TRBJ2-1; 8 positions match TRBD1. This CDR3 has 16 residues. V trimming: 5 bases; J trimming: 4 bases; junction bases outside the gene matches: 10.

The CDR3 protein is CASSLEESLPGNEQFF. The DNA of the CDR3 is TGTGCCAGCAGCTTAGAAGAGTCCCTTCCGGGCAATGAGCAGTTCTTC. The chain recombines TRBV13 with TRBJ2-1; D is unresolved. The CDR3 has 16 residues. The germline V gene has CDR1 PRHDT and CDR2 FYEKMQ (reference sequence). V lost 1 base and J lost 6, with 16 bases in between.

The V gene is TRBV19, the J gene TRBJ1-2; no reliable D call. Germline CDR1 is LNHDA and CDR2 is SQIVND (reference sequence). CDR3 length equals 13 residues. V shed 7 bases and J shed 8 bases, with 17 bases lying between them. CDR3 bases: TGTGCCAGTATTGCCTCAGCCCAAGGGGGCTACACCTTC. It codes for CASIASAQGGYTF.

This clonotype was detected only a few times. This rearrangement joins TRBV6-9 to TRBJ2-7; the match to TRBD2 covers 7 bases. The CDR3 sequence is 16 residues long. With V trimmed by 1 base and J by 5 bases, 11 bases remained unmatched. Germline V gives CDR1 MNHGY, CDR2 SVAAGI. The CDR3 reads CASSYYEGGPVNEQYF. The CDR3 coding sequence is TGTGCCAGCAGTTATTATGAGGGAGGGCCCGTGAACGAGCAGTACTTC.

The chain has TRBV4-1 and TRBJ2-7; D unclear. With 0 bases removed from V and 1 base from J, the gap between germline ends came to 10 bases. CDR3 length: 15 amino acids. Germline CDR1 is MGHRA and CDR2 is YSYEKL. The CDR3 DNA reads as TGCGCCAGCAGCCAAGAACCTCTGGGATCCTACGAGCAGTACTTC. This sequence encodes CASSQEPLGSYEQYF.

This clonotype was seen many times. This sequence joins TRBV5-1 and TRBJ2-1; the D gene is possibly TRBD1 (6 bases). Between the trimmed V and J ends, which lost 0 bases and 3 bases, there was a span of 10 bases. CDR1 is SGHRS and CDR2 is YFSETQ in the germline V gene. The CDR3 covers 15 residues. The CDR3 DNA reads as TGCGCCAGCAGCTTGGGCAGGGGAGACTACAATGAGCAGTTCTTC. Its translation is CASSLGRGDYNEQFF.

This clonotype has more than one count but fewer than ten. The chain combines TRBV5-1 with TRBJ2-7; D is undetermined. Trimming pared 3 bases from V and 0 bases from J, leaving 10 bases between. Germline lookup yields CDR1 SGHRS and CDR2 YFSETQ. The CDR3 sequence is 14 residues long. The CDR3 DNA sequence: TGCGCCAGCAGCTCCCTTCTTAGCTCCTACGAGCAGTACTTC. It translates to CASSSLLSSYEQYF. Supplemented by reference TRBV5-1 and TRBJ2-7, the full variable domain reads KAGVTQTPRYLIKTRGQQVTLSCSPISGHRSVSWYQQTPGQGLQFLFEYFSETQRNKGNFPGRFSGRQFSNSRSEMNVSTLELGDSALYLCASSSLLSSYEQYFGPGTRLTVT.

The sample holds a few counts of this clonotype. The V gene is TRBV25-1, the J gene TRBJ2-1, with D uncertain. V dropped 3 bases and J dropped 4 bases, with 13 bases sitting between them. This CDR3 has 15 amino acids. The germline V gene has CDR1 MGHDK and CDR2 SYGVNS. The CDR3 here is CASSDTTPRYNEQFF. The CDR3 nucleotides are TGTGCCAGCAGTGACACTACTCCCCGATACAATGAGCAGTTCTTC.

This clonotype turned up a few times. The CDR3 sequence: CASSARDSSYNEQFF. The CDR3 bases are TGTGCCAGCAGCGCCCGGGACAGCTCCTACAATGAGCAGTTCTTC. V gene TRBV9 combines with J gene TRBJ2-1, with TRBD1 identical over 7 bases. The CDR3 totals 15 residues. The V gene end was trimmed by 3 bases and the J gene end by 0 bases; junction bases not matched to a gene: 3. Per the germline V gene, CDR1 is SGDLS and CDR2 is YYNGEE.